Sequencing of this T cell receptor (beta chain) was carried out in a study of T cells in Graves' hyperthyroidism and ophthalmopathy. Whole-study findings and limits: Most thyroid clonotypes that were expanded above 0.001 also turned up in blood.

This clonotype was found many times. The antigen remains unidentified. CDR1 and CDR2 (germline): SGDLS, YYNGEE. The CDR3 extends over 13 amino acids. V lost 3 bases and J 3 bases, leaving 10 bases between the germline ends. The study enrolled patients aged 18 to 65 with newly diagnosed hyperthyroidism of under 2 months' duration. Reasons for excluding patients were uncontrolled infection, other autoimmune disease, pregnancy or lactation. Using RNA transcripts as the source, TCR beta CDR3 regions were amplified. When the TCR CDR3 underwent first-round RT-PCR, the HTBI primer set was used. Via MiXCR, TCRdb re-called the multiplex PCR reads, giving one row per CDR3 protein. The table records around 540,000 distinct CDR3 sequences, more than 45% of them present only once.

The clonotype comes from a woman aged 18-35 years with Graves' hyperthyroidism. Sequenced sample: peripheral blood or thyroid tissue (not recorded which). This sequence joins TRBV9 and TRBJ2-7; D not resolved. CDR3 region: CASSASVGYEQYF. CDR3 DNA: TGTGCCAGCAGCGCGTCGGTGGGCTACGAGCAGTACTTC.